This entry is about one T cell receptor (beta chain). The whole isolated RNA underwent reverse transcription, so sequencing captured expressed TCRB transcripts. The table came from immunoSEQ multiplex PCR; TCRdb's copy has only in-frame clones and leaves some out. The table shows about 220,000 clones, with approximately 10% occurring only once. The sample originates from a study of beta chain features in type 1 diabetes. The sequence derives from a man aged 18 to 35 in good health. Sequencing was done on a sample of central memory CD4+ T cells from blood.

The CDR3 DNA is TGCGCCAGCAGCCCGGGGACGGCTGGACCCGAGCAGTACTTC. Translation gives CASSPGTAGPEQYF. The chain employs TRBV5-1 and TRBJ2-7, with D perhaps TRBD1 or TRBD2 (5 bases each). CDR1 is SGHRS, CDR2 YFSETQ, per germline. The length of the CDR3 is 14 residues. V lost 4 bases to trimming and J lost 6 bases, with 17 bases between them.